This T cell receptor (beta chain) was documented in a study of identical twins. Study-wide results and limits: Model-predicted out-of-frame TCR alpha sharing fell below observed values in monozygotic twins. Abundant beta clonotypes from cord blood bore fewer insertions; memory repertoires lacked this pattern.

This clonotype was recorded at least ten times. The antigen is unknown. This CDR3 comprises 16 residues. With 2 bases clipped from V and 5 bases from J, the junction kept 11 bases outside the gene matches. Germline V lookup: CDR1 MNHEY, CDR2 SVGAGI. TCRdb re-called the 5' RACE reads through MiXCR, storing one row per CDR3 protein. The table lists approximately 210,000 distinct CDR3 sequences, 6.5% of them singletons. This sample also appeared in a second study, on T cells expressing NK-cell markers. Per that study: Just one sequenced donor of eight was HCMV-seronegative, while seven were seropositive.

The sequenced material came from CD8+ T cells sorted from blood. The clonotype comes from a woman younger than 30 in good health. The chain employs TRBV6-5 and TRBJ1-2, with 7 bases lining up with TRBD1. For the CDR3, the DNA is TGTGCCAGCAGTTACGGGACAGAGTCCGACCAATATGGCTACACCTTC. This sequence encodes CASSYGTESDQYGYTF.